This TCR beta chain was recorded in a study of blood T cell repertoires in COVID-19 (dated by TCRdb to the early 2020s). General notes on the study: Samples from collaborators originated in the United States, Italy and Spain and spanned both the acute and convalescent phases of COVID-19. The material from the prospective study consisted of cDNA or gDNA derived from T cells, B-cell-depleted T cells, or PBMCs. Deeply sampled blood TCRbeta repertoires from subjects exposed to, actively infected with, or recovered from COVID-19 were included in the dataset. A freely available public database, intended as a resource for researchers studying the immune response to SARS-CoV-2, is where the repertoires were released. Samples came from the ongoing ImmuneRACE study (first 160 participants) plus 1,254 subjects from 6 global collaborators. Sample metadata almost always included a de-identified subject ID, COVID-19 status, age in years and sex. Where HLA class I and class II types were available, the types were taken from metadata supplied by the sample provider, not from assay-based typing.

This clone is a singleton in its sample. This clone's antigen is unknown. Per-nucleotide qualities are absent, and no much larger clonotype sits a single base away. Here is what the overall study found, with its caveats: The quantity of clinical and demographic metadata differed by source and by participant and was supplied without curation.

Collaborating institutions collected whole blood in K2EDTA tubes following their own protocols. For TCRbeta analysis, collaborators shipped samples as frozen whole blood, isolated PBMCs, or DNA extracted from either of those sample types. TCRbeta CDR3 regions were amplified from genomic DNA using the immunoSEQ Assay, a bias-controlled multiplex PCR. The study's own analysis went as follows. Nucleated cell counts per sample were estimated from amplification of reference gene primers within the assay. Sequence reads were collapsed and filtered to measure the absolute abundance of every unique TCRbeta CDR3 rearrangement. Productive Simpson clonality was computed per sample as the square root of Simpson's diversity index over productive rearrangements. This is the immuneACCESS table as TCRdb keeps it, with only in-frame sequences that have V and J called. A part of the clones is gone; compared with another copy, unresolved V genes explain less than half, and the rest is unexplained. The V and J calls and clone size come from that table; D and trimming were worked out from the DNA. The sample table holds some 190,000 clones, of which approximately 89% were seen once. Around 7.5% of the sample is taken by the ten largest.

Reading from cysteine to phenylalanine, the CDR3 counts 15 amino acids. Only CDR3 DNA remains: 45 bases, in frame from the first base. Based on the germline V gene (reference sequence), the CDR1 and CDR2 sequences are SEHNR and FQNEAQ. The germline V end is reduced by 1 base and the J end by 4 bases; junction bases left unmatched: 5. The chain couples TRBV7-9 to TRBJ2-5; TRBD2 agrees with 8 junctional bases. The sequenced sample consisted of peripheral blood. The source of this sequence is a woman aged 55 to 70 with acute or convalescent COVID-19. The nucleotide sequence reads as follows: TGTGCCAGCAGCTTAGGAGGGCTAGCGGGAGAGACCCAGTACTTC. Its protein reads: CASSLGGLAGETQYF.